Each of the 16 T cell receptor beta chains below was sequenced from the same sample in a study of shared clonotypes between healthy human individuals. The data were produced by immunoSEQ multiplex PCR, yet TCRdb's version contains in-frame clones alone and is incomplete. Counted here are over a million clones, about 77% occurring once; the ten biggest clones make up about 1.5%. The sample taken for sequencing was memory CD4+ T cells sorted from blood. Subset given: CD45RA-negative fraction. These receptors were obtained from a man aged 18 to 35 in good health.

The chain has TRBV9 and TRBJ2-7; 9 positions agree with TRBD1. This CDR3 spans 13 amino acids. Germline CDR1 and CDR2: SGDLS and YYNGEE. V lost 1 base, J lost 5 bases, and 1 base stayed unmatched. CDR3 amino acids: CASSVRTGDEQYF. The CDR3 DNA is TGTGCCAGCAGCGTAAGGACAGGGGACGAGCAGTACTTC. Looking up the rest from reference TRBV9 and TRBJ2-7 gives the full variable domain: DSGVTQTPKHLITATGQRVTLRCSPRSGDLSVYWYQQSLDQGLQFLIQYYNGEERAKGNILERFSAQQFPDLHSELNLSSLELGDSALYFCASSVRTGDEQYFGPGTRLTVT.

This clone was counted only a few times. The chain is built from TRBV27 and TRBJ2-2; D uncertain. V lost 7 bases and J lost 6, with 15 bases in between. In germline, CDR1 is MNHEY, CDR2 SMNVEV (reference sequence). The CDR3 runs to 14 residues. DNA of the CDR3: TGTGCCAGCATCAGCATTATAGTTCCCGGGGAGCTGTTTTTT. Translated: CASISIIVPGELFF.

This rearrangement joins TRBV5-1 to TRBJ2-2; D remains ambiguous. The CDR3 runs to 15 residues. Germline V gene lookup returns CDR1 SGHRS and CDR2 YFSETQ. V was clipped by 2 bases and J by 6 bases, with 14 bases between them. CDR3 sequence (DNA): TGCGCCAGCAGCTTCGCCACAGACTCAGCCGGGGAGCTGTTTTTT. Protein sequence: CASSFATDSAGELFF.

This clone turned up a few times. The rearrangement joins TRBV7-2 to TRBJ2-3, with D unclear. The CDR3 has 14 amino acids. The germline V gene encodes CDR1 SGHTA and CDR2 FQGNSA. V was clipped by 6 bases and J by 2 bases, with 12 bases between them. CDR3 in DNA: TGTGCCAGCAGAGACCCGGTTGTCACAGATACGCAGTATTTT. This translates into CASRDPVVTDTQYF. The variable domain in full, completed from reference TRBV7-2 and TRBJ2-3, reads GAGVSQSPSNKVTEKGKDVELRCDPISGHTALYWYRQSLGQGLEFLIYFQGNSAPDKSGLPSDRFSAERTGGSVSTLTIQRTQQEDSAVYLCASRDPVVTDTQYFGPGTRLTVL.

This chain joins TRBV19 and TRBJ1-2; 8 bases line up with TRBD1. Losses at the gene ends were 4 bases for V and 8 bases for J; bases not matched to a gene: 9. The CDR3 is made up of 14 amino acids. CDR1 is LNHDA, CDR2 SQIVND, per germline (reference sequence). CDR3 DNA sequence: TGTGCCAGTAGTACCCTCATGACAGGGGCAGGCTACACCTTC. Amino acid sequence: CASSTLMTGAGYTF.

The chain uses TRBV10-3 and TRBJ1-1; 7 bases line up with TRBD1. From germline, CDR1 is ENHRY and CDR2 SYGVKD. V trimming: 0 bases; J trimming: 3 bases; junction bases outside the gene matches: 7. This CDR3 has 16 residues. The CDR3 DNA reads TGTGCCATCAGTGAGTCGGCAGGGGGAAAACACACTGAAGCTTTCTTT. Its translation is CAISESAGGKHTEAFF.

The chain employs TRBV6-1 and TRBJ1-6; D unresolved. V dropped 1 base and J dropped 9 bases, with 10 bases sitting between them. This CDR3 has 14 residues. Germline V gene lookup returns CDR1 MNHNS and CDR2 SASEGT. CDR3 coding DNA: TGTGCCAGCAGTGAAGGCCTACAGTCTTCACCCCTCCACTTT. This encodes CASSEGLQSSPLHF.

The CDR3 DNA sequence: TGTGCCAGCAGCTTAGGATCGGCGCGGTTGCCCGAGCAGTACTTC. Encoded protein: CASSLGSARLPEQYF. The J gene is TRBJ2-7, the V gene TRBV7-9; no definite D call. V lost 1 base to trimming and J lost 6 bases, with 16 bases between them. The CDR3 consists of 15 residues. Germline assignment: CDR1 SEHNR and CDR2 FQNEAQ (reference sequence).

In nucleotides, the CDR3 is TGTGCCAGCAGCTGGGGGGTGGGTGGCTACACCTTC. Its translation: CASSWGVGGYTF. The chain links TRBV27 to TRBJ1-2; maybe TRBD1 (5 bases). Per germline, CDR1 MNHEY and CDR2 SMNVEV (reference sequence). Trimming left V 6 bases short and J 7 bases short, with 12 bases between. This CDR3 comprises 12 residues.

The J gene is TRBJ2-2, the V gene TRBV5-1; maybe TRBD1 (6 bases). The CDR3 spans 16 residues. Per germline, CDR1 SGHRS and CDR2 YFSETQ. V shed 4 bases and J shed 6 bases, with 19 bases lying between them. The CDR3: CASSPPLQGRAGELFF. The CDR3 nucleotides read TGCGCCAGCAGCCCCCCATTACAGGGAAGGGCCGGGGAGCTGTTTTTT.

In this sample, this clone turned up a few times. V usage is TRBV9 and J usage is TRBJ2-5; no clear D. CDR1 and CDR2 from the germline V gene are SGDLS and YYNGEE. The V and J ends lost 5 bases and 4 bases respectively, with 15 bases between them. CDR3 length: 14 amino acids. The DNA of the CDR3 is TGTGCCAGCAGTTTCGGTGGGCAGTCAGAGACCCAGTACTTC. Its translation is CASSFGGQSETQYF. Combining the CDR3 with reference TRBV9 and TRBJ2-5 gives the whole variable domain DSGVTQTPKHLITATGQRVTLRCSPRSGDLSVYWYQQSLDQGLQFLIQYYNGEERAKGNILERFSAQQFPDLHSELNLSSLELGDSALYFCASSFGGQSETQYFGPGTRLLVL.

This chain uses TRBV19 with TRBJ1-1, with TRBD1 matching over 8 bases. Trimming removed 3 bases from V and 8 bases from J; junction bases left unmatched: 11. There are 15 residues in the CDR3. Germline assignment: CDR1 LNHDA and CDR2 SQIVND (reference sequence). CDR3 residues: CASSINRGSLQEAFF. The DNA for the CDR3 is TGTGCCAGTAGTATTAACAGGGGGAGTTTACAGGAAGCTTTCTTT.

The chain links TRBV2 to TRBJ1-5; 7 nucleotides match TRBD1. Trimming took 6 bases from V and 5 from J; bases not matched to a gene: 10. Per germline, CDR1 SNHLY and CDR2 FYNNEI. CDR3 length equals 15 residues. The CDR3 sequence: CASREQGIIYQPQHF. The CDR3 DNA reads as TGTGCCAGCAGAGAACAGGGGATAATATATCAGCCCCAGCATTTT. Using reference TRBV2 and TRBJ1-5 for the parts outside the CDR3, the full variable domain is EPEVTQTPSHQVTQMGQEVILRCVPISNHLYFYWYRQILGQKVEFLVSFYNNEISEKSEIFDDQFSVERPDGSNFTLKIRSTKLEDSAMYFCASREQGIIYQPQHFGDGTRLSIL.

The chain combines TRBV19 with TRBJ1-1; no definite D call. V lost 1 base and J lost 4, with 10 bases in between. CDR3 length equals 14 residues. Germline V gene lookup returns CDR1 LNHDA and CDR2 SQIVND (reference sequence). CDR3 residues: CASSIVYRGTEAFF. In DNA, the CDR3 is TGTGCCAGTAGTATAGTTTACCGGGGCACTGAAGCTTTCTTT. The full variable domain, with the rest looked up from reference TRBV19 and TRBJ1-1, is DGGITQSPKYLFRKEGQNVTLSCEQNLNHDAMYWYRQDPGQGLRLIYYSQIVNDFQKGDIAEGYSVSREKKESFPLTVTSAQKNPTAFYLCASSIVYRGTEAFFGQGTRLTVV.

This clone was observed at least ten times. The rearrangement links TRBV6-6 to TRBJ2-1, with 7 bases lining up with TRBD2. CDR3 size: 15 residues. After removal of 2 bases from V and 10 bases from J, the junction contained 11 bases not matched to a gene. Germline-derived CDR1 and CDR2 are MNHNY and SVGAGI (reference sequence). CDR3 in DNA: TGTGCCAGCAGTTACGCCCCCGATTCCGGGGGGGAGCAGTTCTTC. The encoded protein is CASSYAPDSGGEQFF.

The chain employs TRBV30 and TRBJ2-2, with 14 positions matching TRBD2. The germline CDR1 and CDR2 sequences are GTSNPN and SVGIG (reference sequence). The V and J ends lost 7 bases and 6 bases, in that order; junction bases with no gene match: 10. This CDR3 contains 16 residues. The CDR3 protein is CALPTSGRALAGELFF. The CDR3 DNA follows: TGTGCCTTGCCGACTAGCGGGAGGGCTTTGGCCGGGGAGCTGTTTTTT.